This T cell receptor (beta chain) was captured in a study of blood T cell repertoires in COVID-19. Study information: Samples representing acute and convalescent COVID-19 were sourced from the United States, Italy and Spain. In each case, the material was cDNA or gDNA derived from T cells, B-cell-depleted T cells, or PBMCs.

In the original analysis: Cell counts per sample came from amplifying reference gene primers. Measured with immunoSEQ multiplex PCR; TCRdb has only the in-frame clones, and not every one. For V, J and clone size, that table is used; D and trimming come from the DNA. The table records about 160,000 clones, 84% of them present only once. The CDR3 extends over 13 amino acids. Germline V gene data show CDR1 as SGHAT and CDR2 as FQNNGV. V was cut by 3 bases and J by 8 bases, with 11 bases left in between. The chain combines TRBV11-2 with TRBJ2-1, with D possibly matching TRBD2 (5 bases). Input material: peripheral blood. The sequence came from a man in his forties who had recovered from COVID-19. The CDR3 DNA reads TGTGCCAGCAGCTTTTGGATCGGGGATGAGCAGTTCTTC. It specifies CASSFWIGDEQFF.